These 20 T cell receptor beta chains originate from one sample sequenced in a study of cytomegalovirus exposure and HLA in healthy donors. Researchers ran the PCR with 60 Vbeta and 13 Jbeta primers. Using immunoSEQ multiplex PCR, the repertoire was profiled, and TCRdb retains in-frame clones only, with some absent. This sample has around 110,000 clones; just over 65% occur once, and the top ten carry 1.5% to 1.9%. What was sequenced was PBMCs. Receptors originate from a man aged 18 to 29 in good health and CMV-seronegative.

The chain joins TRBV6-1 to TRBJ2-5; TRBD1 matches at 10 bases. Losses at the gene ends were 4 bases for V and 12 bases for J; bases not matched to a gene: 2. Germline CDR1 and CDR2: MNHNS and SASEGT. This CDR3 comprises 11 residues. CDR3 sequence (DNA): TGTGCCAGCAGTGCTGGGACAGGGGAGTACTTC. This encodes CASSAGTGEYF.

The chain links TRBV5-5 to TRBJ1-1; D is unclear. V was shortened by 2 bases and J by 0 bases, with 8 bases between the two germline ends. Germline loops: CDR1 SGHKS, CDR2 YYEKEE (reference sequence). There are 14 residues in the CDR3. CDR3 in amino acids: CASSLTSMNTEAFF. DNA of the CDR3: TGTGCCAGCAGCTTAACATCGATGAACACTGAAGCTTTCTTT.

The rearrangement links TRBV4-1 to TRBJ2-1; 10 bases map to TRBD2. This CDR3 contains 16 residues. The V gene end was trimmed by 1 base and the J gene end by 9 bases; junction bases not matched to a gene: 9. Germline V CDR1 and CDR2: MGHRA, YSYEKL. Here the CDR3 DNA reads TGCGCCAGCAGCCAAGTGGAGCGTCTAGCGGGAGTTGAGCAGTTCTTC. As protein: CASSQVERLAGVEQFF.

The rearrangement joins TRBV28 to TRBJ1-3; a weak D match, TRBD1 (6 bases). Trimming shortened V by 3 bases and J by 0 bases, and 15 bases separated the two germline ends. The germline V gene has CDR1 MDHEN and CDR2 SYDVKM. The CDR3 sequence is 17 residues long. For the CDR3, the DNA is TGTGCCAGCAGTTTGTATCAGGGGATGAGCTCTGGAAACACCATATATTTT. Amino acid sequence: CASSLYQGMSSGNTIYF.

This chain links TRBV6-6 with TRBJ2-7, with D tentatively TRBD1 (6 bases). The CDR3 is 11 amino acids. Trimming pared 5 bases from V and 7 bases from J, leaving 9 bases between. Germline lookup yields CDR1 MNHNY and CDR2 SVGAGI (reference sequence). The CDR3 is CASSPQGEQYF. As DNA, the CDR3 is TGTGCCAGCAGTCCCCAGGGGGAGCAGTACTTC.

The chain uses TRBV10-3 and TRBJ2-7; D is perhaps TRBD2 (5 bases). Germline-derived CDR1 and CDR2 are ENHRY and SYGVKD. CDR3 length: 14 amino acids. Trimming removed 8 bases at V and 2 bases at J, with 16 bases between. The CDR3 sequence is CAIRWTSTTYEQYF. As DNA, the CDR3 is TGTGCCATCCGCTGGACTTCCACCACCTACGAGCAGTACTTC.

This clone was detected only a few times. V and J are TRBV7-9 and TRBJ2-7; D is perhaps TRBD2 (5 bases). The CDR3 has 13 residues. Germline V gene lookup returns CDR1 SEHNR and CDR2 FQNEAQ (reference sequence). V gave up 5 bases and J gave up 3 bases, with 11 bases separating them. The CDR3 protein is CASSKLVVYEQYF. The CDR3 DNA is TGTGCCAGCAGCAAACTAGTAGTCTACGAGCAGTACTTC.

DNA for the CDR3: TGTGCCAGTTGCGCACGGGGGGGCGCCTACGAGCAGTACTTC. Translating it yields CASCARGGAYEQYF. The V call is TRBV19, the J call TRBJ2-5, with 8 bases that match TRBD2. The J call is doubtful: the DNA matches TRBJ2-7 better. Per germline, CDR1 LNHDA and CDR2 SQIVND (reference sequence). This CDR3 contains 14 residues.

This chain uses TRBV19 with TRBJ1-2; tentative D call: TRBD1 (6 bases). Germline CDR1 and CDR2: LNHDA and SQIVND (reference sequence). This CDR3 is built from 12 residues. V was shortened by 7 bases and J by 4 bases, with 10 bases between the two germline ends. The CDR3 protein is CASNDRLYGYTF. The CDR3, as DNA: TGTGCCAGTAATGACAGGCTCTATGGCTACACCTTC.

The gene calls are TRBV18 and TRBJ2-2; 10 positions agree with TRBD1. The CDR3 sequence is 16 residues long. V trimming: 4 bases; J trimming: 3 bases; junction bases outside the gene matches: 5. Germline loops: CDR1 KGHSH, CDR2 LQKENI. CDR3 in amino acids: CASSQTGGSDTGELFF. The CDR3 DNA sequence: TGTGCCAGCTCACAGACAGGGGGCTCGGACACCGGGGAGCTGTTTTTT.

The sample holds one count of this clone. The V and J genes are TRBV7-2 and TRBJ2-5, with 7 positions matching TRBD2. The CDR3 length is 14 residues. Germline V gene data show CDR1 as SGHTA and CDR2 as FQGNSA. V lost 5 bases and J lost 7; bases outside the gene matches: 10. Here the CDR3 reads CASSPGPGEGTQYF. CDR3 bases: TGTGCCAGCAGCCCCGGACCCGGGGAGGGGACCCAGTACTTC.

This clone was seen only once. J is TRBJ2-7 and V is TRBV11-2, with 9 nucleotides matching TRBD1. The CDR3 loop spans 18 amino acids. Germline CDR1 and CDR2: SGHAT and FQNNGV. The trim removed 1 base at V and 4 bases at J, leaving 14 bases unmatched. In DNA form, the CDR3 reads TGTGCCAGCAGCTTAGGGCACGGGTTTGGGACAGGGATTTACGAGCAGTACTTC. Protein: CASSLGHGFGTGIYEQYF. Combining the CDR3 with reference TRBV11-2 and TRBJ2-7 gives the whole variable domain EAGVAQSPRYKIIEKRQSVAFWCNPISGHATLYWYQQILGQGPKLLIQFQNNGVVDDSQLPKDRFSAERLKGVDSTLKIQPAKLEDSAVYLCASSLGHGFGTGIYEQYFGPGTRLTVT.

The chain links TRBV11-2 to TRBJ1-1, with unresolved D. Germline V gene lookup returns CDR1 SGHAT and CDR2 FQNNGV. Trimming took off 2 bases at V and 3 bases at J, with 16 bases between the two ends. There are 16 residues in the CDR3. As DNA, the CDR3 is TGTGCCAGCAGCTTATTAAGCACCGGGAGTTACACTGAAGCTTTCTTT. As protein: CASSLLSTGSYTEAFF. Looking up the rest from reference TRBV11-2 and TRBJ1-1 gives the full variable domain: EAGVAQSPRYKIIEKRQSVAFWCNPISGHATLYWYQQILGQGPKLLIQFQNNGVVDDSQLPKDRFSAERLKGVDSTLKIQPAKLEDSAVYLCASSLLSTGSYTEAFFGQGTRLTVV.

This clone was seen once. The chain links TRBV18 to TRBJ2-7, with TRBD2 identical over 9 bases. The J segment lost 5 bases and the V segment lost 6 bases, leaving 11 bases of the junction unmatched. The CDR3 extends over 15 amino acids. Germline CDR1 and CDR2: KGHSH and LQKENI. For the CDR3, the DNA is TGTGCCAGCTCTACTCAGGCGGGAGGGCACGACGAGCAGTACTTC. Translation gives CASSTQAGGHDEQYF.

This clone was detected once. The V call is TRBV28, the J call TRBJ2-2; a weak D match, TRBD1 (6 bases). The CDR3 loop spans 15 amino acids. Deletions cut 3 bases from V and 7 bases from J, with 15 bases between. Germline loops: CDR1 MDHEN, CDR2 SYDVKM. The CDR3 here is CASSFTGNMNGELFF. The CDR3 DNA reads TGTGCCAGCAGTTTCACAGGGAATATGAACGGGGAGCTGTTTTTT.

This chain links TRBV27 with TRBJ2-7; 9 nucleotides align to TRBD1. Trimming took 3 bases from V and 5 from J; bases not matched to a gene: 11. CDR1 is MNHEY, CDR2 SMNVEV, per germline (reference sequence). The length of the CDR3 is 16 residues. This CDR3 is CASSFFGTGRANEQYF. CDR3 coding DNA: TGTGCCAGCAGTTTCTTTGGGACAGGGAGGGCCAACGAGCAGTACTTC.

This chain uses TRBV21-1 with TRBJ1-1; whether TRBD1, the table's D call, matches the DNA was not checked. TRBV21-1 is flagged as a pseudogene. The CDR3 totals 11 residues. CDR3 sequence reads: CASSNRAEAFF. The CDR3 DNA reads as TGTGCCAGCAGCAACAGGGCTGAAGCTTTCTTT.

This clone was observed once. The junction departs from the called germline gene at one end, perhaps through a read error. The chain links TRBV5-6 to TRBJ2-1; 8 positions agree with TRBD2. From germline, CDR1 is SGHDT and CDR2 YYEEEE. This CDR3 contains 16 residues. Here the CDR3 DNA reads TGTGCCAGCAGCTTCCTCAGCCGGGGGGGTTACAGTGAGCAGTTCTTC. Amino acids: CASSFLSRGGYSEQFF.

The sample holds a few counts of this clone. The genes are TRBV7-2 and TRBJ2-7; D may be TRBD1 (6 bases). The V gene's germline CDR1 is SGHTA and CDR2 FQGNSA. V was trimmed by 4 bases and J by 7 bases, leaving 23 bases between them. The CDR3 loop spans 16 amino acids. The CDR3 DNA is TGTGCCAGCAGCTCTAAAGGACAGCTGGACCTCCTGGAGCAGTACTTC. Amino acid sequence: CASSSKGQLDLLEQYF.

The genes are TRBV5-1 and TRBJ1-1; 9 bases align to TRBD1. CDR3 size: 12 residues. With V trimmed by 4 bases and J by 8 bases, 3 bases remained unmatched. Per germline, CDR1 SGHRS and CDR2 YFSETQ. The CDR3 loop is CASSTGTGEAFF. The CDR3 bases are TGCGCCAGCAGCACCGGGACAGGGGAAGCTTTCTTT. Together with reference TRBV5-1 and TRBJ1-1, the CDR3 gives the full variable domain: KAGVTQTPRYLIKTRGQQVTLSCSPISGHRSVSWYQQTPGQGLQFLFEYFSETQRNKGNFPGRFSGRQFSNSRSEMNVSTLELGDSALYLCASSTGTGEAFFGQGTRLTVV.